These 10 T cell receptor beta chains came from one sample sequenced in a study of immune heterogeneity within non-small cell lung tumors. Bulk tumor genomic DNA constituted the template, at approximately 600 ng per sample. While surgery was under way, several biopsies spaced far apart were taken per primary tumor. Curative surgical treatment was performed in patients who had newly diagnosed, untreated non-small cell lung cancer. Multiplex PCR (32 V and 13 J primers) was used to amplify the TCR beta CDR3. MiXCR, applied by TCRdb to the multiplex PCR reads, yields one record per CDR3 protein. The table records 3,500 to 4,500 distinct CDR3 sequences, 27% of them present only once. What was sequenced was lung tumor tissue. The receptors stem from a man aged 55-75 years with non-small cell lung cancer.

By share of the sample, this clonotype is large. The chain links TRBV20-1 to TRBJ2-7; 7 nucleotides align to TRBD1. The CDR3 is made up of 17 amino acids. After removal of 5 bases from V and 1 base from J, the junction contained 17 bases not matched to a gene. The germline V gene encodes CDR1 DFQATT and CDR2 SNEGSKA (reference sequence). CDR3 in DNA: TGCAGTGCTGAAAATGGGATGAGACAGGGCTCTTCCTACGAGCAGTACTTC. Protein product: CSAENGMRQGSSYEQYF.

This clonotype was observed a handful of times. The genes are TRBV28 and TRBJ2-3; 7 bases are shared with TRBD1. This CDR3 has 13 residues. The ends lost 2 bases at V and 6 bases at J; junction bases unmatched: 2. CDR1 MDHEN and CDR2 SYDVKM come from the germline V gene. CDR3 protein: CASSLTGDDTQYF. The CDR3 nucleotides are TGTGCCAGCAGTTTAACAGGGGATGATACGCAGTATTTT.

The chain uses TRBV7-2 and TRBJ2-1; tentative D call: TRBD2 (5 bases). V lost 5 bases, J lost 6 bases, and 23 bases lay in between. Germline V gene data show CDR1 as SGHTA and CDR2 as FQGNSA. The CDR3 has 17 residues. The CDR3 nucleotides are TGTGCCAGCAGCGATCAAGGAGGCCTAGAGGTCCCCAATGAGCAGTTCTTC. This translates into CASSDQGGLEVPNEQFF.

The J gene is TRBJ2-7, the V gene TRBV6-1; D remains unclear. Trimming took off 6 bases at V and 2 bases at J, with 14 bases between the two ends. The germline gives CDR1 MNHNS, CDR2 SASEGT. The length of the CDR3 is 14 residues. The CDR3 DNA sequence: TGTGCCAGCAGGGCACGCGTATTCCCCTACGAGCAGTACTTC. Translation gives CASRARVFPYEQYF.

This chain uses TRBV4-1 with TRBJ2-5; 10 bases map to TRBD1. With V trimmed by 8 bases and J by 5 bases, 11 bases remained unmatched. Germline loops: CDR1 MGHRA, CDR2 YSYEKL. The CDR3 sequence is 15 residues long. The CDR3 protein is CASRRRGTGVETQYF. The CDR3 DNA is TGCGCCAGCCGCCGCCGCGGGACAGGGGTTGAGACCCAGTACTTC.

As regards this clonotype: A much larger clone lies one base from this, so it may be a read error. The gene calls are TRBV5-1 and TRBJ1-2; TRBD1 matches 9 bases. The CDR3 covers 14 residues. Germline lookup yields CDR1 SGHRS and CDR2 YFSETQ. The CDR3 protein is CANSTQQGAYGYTF. As DNA, the CDR3 is TGCGCCAACAGCACCCAACAGGGGGCGTATGGCTACACCTTC.

V and J are TRBV2 and TRBJ1-1; D call uncertain. Trimming pared 2 bases from V and 6 bases from J, leaving 13 bases between. Germline CDR1 SNHLY, CDR2 FYNNEI. The CDR3 contains 14 residues. The CDR3 sequence: CASSESPFEAEAFF. Here the CDR3 DNA reads TGTGCCAGCAGTGAATCGCCCTTCGAGGCTGAAGCTTTCTTT.

This clonotype qualifies as medium-sized (0.01 to 0.1%). The rearrangement uses TRBV6-1 and TRBJ2-1; TRBD2 aligns across 11 bases. The junction had 1 base not matched to a gene; V was cut back by 7 bases and J by 8 bases. The CDR3 is made up of 12 amino acids. Germline loops: CDR1 MNHNS, CDR2 SASEGT. CDR3: CASKLAGDEQFF. The CDR3 bases are TGTGCCAGCAAACTAGCGGGGGATGAGCAGTTCTTC.

Notes on this clonotype: A much larger clone lies one base from this, so it may be a read error. The genes are TRBV12-3 or TRBV12-4 and TRBJ1-2; D remains ambiguous. The CDR3 is made up of 12 amino acids. The CDR3 DNA follows: TGTGCCAGCAATTTAGGAGGGTATGGCTACACCTTC. Encoded protein: CASNLGGYGYTF.

In its sample, this clonotype was seen a few times. This chain connects TRBV11-2 to TRBJ2-7; D gene ambiguous. CDR3 length: 15 amino acids. CDR1 is SGHAT and CDR2 is FQNNGV in the germline V gene. The V gene lost 1 base and the J gene lost 0 bases, with 10 bases spanning the gap. In DNA, the CDR3 is TGTGCCAGCAGCTTAGGACGGTCTAGCTCCTACGAGCAGTACTTC. Amino acid sequence: CASSLGRSSSYEQYF.